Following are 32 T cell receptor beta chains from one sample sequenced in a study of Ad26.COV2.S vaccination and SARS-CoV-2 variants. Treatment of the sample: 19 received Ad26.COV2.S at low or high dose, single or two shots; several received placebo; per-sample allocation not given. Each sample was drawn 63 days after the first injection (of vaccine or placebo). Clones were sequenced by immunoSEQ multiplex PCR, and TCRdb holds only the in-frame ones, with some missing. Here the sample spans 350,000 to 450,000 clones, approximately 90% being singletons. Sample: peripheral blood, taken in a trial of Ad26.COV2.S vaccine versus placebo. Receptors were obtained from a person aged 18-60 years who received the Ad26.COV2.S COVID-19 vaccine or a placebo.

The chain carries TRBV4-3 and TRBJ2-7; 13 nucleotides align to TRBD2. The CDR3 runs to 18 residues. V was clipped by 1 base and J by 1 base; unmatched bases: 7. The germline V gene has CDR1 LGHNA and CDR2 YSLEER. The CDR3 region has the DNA TGCGCCAGCAGCCAAGGCCCGGGACTAGCGGGGAGTTCCTACGAGCAGTACTTC. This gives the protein CASSQGPGLAGSSYEQYF.

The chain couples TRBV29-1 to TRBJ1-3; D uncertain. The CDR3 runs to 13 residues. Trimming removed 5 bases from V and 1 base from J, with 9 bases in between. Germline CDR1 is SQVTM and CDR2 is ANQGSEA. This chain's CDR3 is CSVTGRSGNTIYF. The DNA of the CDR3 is TGCAGCGTTACCGGGAGGTCTGGAAACACCATATATTTT.

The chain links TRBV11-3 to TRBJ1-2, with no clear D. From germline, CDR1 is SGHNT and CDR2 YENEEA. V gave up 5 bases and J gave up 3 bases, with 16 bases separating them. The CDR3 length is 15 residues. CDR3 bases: TGTGCCAGCAGCCCTGATTGGACGGACCACTATGGCTACACCTTC. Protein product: CASSPDWTDHYGYTF.

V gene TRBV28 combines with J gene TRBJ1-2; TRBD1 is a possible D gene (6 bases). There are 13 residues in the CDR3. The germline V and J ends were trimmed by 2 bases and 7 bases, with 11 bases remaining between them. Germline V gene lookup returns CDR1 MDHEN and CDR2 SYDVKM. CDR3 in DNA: TGTGCCAGCAGTTTAGGGGGGCGAGGTGGCTACACCTTC. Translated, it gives CASSLGGRGGYTF.

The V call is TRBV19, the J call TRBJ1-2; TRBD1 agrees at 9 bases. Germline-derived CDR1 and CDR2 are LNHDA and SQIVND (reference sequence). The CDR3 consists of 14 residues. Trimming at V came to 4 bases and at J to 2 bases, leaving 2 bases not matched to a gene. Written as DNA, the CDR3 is TGTGCCAGTAGTAGCGACAGGGGGAACTATGGCTACACCTTC. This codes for CASSSDRGNYGYTF.

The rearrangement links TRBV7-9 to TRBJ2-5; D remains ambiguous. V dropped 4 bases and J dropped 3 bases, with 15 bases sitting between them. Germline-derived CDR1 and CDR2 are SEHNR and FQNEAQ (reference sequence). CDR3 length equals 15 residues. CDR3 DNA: TGTGCCAGCAGCTCGACCACTCATTCCAAAGAGACCCAGTACTTC. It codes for CASSSTTHSKETQYF.

The CDR3 nucleotides are TGTGCCAGCAGCGTAGGGGCAGGGAAGAACTACGAGCAGTACTTC. As protein: CASSVGAGKNYEQYF. V and J are TRBV9 and TRBJ2-7, with D perhaps TRBD1 (5 bases). The V end lost 0 bases, the J end lost 3 bases, and 13 bases lay between the germline ends. Looked up from germline, CDR1 is SGDLS and CDR2 is YYNGEE. The CDR3 loop spans 15 amino acids.

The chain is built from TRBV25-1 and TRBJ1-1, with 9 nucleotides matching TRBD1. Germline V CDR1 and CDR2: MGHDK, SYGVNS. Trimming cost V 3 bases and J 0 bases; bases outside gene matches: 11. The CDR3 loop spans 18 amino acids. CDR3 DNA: TGTGCCAGCAGTGACTACCTCAGGACAGGGGCCATGAACACTGAAGCTTTCTTT. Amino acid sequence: CASSDYLRTGAMNTEAFF.

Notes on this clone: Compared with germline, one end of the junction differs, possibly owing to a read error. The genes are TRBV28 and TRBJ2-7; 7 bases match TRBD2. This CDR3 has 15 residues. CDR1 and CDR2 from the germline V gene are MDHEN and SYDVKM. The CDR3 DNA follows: TGTGCCAGCAGCTTATACGGGGGGAGCTCCTACGAGCAGTACTTC. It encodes CASSLYGGSSYEQYF.

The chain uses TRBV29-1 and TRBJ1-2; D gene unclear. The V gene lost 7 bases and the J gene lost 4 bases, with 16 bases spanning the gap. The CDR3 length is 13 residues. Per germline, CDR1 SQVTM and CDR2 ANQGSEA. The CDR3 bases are TGCAGCGGCGGGGAAGGTTGGGGCTATGGCTACACCTTC. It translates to CSGGEGWGYGYTF.

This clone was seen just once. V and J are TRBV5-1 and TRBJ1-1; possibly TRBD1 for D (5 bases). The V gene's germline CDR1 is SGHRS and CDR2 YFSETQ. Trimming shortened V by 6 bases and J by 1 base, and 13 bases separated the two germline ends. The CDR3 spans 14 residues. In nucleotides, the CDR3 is TGCGCCAGCAACCTACAGGACGGGAACACTGAAGCTTTCTTT. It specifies CASNLQDGNTEAFF.

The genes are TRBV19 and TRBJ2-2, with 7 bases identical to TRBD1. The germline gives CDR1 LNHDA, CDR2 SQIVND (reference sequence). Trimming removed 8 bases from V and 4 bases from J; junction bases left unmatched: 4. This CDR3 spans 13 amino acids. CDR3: CASVPGGTGELFF. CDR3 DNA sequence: TGTGCCAGTGTCCCAGGGGGCACCGGGGAGCTGTTTTTT.

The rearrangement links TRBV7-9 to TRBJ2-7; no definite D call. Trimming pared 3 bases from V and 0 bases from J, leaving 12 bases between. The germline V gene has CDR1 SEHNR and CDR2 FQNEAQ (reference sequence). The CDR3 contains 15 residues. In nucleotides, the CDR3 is TGTGCCAGCAGCTTCGCAGGCATGAGCTCCTACGAGCAGTACTTC. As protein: CASSFAGMSSYEQYF. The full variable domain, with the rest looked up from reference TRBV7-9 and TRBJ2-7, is DTGVSQNPRHKITKRGQNVTFRCDPISEHNRLYWYRQTLGQGPEFLTYFQNEAQLEKSRLLSDRFSAERPKGSFSTLEIQRTEQGDSAMYLCASSFAGMSSYEQYFGPGTRLTVT.

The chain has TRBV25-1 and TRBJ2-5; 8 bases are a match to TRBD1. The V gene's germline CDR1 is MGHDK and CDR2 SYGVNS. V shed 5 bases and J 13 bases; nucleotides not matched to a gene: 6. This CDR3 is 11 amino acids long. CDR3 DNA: TGTGCCAGCAGTACCCCAGGGGGCTGGTACTTC. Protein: CASSTPGGWYF. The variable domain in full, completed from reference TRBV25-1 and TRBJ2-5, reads EADIYQTPRYLVIGTGKKITLECSQTMGHDKMYWYQQDPGMELHLIHYSYGVNSTEKGDLSSESTVSRIRTEHFPLTLESARPSHTSQYLCASSTPGGWYFGPGTRLLVL.

The CDR3 DNA is TGTGCCAGTAGTAACTACAGGGTTGAGTTCGGCGGGGAGCTGTTTTTT. This codes for CASSNYRVEFGGELFF. The V and J genes are TRBV19 and TRBJ2-2; TRBD1 is a possible D gene (6 bases). V lost 4 bases, J lost 7 bases, and 19 bases lay in between. The CDR3 is 16 residues long. The germline CDR1 and CDR2 sequences are LNHDA and SQIVND (reference sequence).

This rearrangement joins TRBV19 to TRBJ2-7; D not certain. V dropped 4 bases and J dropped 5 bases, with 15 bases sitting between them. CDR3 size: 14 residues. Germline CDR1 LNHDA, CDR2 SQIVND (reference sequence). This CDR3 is CASSTPSRVHEQYF. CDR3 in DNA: TGTGCCAGTAGTACGCCATCCCGGGTCCACGAGCAGTACTTC.

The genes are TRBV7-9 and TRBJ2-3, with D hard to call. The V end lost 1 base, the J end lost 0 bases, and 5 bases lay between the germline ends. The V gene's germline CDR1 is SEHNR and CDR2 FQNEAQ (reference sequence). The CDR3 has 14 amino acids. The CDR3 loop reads CASSLVDSTDTQYF. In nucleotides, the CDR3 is TGTGCCAGCAGCTTAGTGGACAGCACAGATACGCAGTATTTT.

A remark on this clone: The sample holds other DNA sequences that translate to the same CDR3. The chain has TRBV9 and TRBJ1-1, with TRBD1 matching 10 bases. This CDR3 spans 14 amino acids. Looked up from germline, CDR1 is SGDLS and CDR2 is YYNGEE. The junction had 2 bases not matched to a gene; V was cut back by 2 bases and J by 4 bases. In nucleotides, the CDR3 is TGTGCCAGCAGCGTTGGACAGGGGGGCACTGAAGCTTTCTTT. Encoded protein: CASSVGQGGTEAFF.

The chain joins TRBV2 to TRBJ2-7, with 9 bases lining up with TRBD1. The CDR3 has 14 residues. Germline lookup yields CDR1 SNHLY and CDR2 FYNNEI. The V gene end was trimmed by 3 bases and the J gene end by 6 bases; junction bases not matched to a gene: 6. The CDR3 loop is CASSDGQGYSEQYF. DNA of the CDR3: TGTGCCAGCAGTGATGGACAGGGGTACAGCGAGCAGTACTTC.

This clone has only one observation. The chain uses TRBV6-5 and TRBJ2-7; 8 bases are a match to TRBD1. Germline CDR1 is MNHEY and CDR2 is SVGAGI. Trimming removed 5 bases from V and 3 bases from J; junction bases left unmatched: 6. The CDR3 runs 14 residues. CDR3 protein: CASSPDRGGYEQYF. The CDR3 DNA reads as TGTGCCAGCAGTCCTGACAGGGGAGGCTACGAGCAGTACTTC.

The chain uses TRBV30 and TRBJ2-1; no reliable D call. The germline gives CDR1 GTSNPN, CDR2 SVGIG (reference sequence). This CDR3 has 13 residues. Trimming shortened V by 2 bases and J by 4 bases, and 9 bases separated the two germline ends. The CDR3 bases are TGTGCCTGGAGTCCCCAATTTTACAATGAGCAGTTCTTC. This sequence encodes CAWSPQFYNEQFF. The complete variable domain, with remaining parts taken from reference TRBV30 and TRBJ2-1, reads SQTIHQWPATLVQPVGSPLSLECTVEGTSNPNLYWYRQAAGRGLQLLFYSVGIGQISSEVPQNLSASRPQDRQFILSSKKLLLSDSGFYLCAWSPQFYNEQFFGPGTRLTVL.

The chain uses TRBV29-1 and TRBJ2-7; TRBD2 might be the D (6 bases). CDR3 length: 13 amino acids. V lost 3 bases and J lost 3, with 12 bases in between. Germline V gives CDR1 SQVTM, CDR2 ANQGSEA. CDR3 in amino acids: CSVDPGEGYEQYF. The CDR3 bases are TGCAGCGTTGATCCGGGGGAAGGCTACGAGCAGTACTTC.

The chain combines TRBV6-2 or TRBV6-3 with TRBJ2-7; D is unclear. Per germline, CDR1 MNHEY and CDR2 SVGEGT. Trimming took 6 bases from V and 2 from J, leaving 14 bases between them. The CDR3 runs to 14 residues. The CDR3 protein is CASSITPAPYEQYF. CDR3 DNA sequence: TGTGCCAGCAGCATCACACCTGCCCCCTACGAGCAGTACTTC.

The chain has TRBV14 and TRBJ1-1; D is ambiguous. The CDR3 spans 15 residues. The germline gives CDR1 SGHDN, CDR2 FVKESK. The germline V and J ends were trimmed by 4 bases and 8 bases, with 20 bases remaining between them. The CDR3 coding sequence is TGTGCCAGCAGCCCTCTCCTCGACCTGAGAAGAGAAGCTTTCTTT. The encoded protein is CASSPLLDLRREAFF.

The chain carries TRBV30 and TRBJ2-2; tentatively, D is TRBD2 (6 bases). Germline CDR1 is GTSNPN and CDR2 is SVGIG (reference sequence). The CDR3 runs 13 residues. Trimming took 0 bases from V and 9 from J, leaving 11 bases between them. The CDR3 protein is CAWSVGGSRELFF. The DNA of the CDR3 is TGTGCCTGGAGTGTAGGAGGGAGCCGGGAGCTGTTTTTT.

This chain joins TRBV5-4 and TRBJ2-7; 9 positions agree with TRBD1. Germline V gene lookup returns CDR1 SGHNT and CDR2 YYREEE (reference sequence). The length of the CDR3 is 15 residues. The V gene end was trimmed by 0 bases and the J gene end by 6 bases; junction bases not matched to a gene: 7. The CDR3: CASSLAGQGLGEQYF. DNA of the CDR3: TGTGCCAGCAGCTTGGCGGGACAGGGTCTAGGCGAGCAGTACTTC.

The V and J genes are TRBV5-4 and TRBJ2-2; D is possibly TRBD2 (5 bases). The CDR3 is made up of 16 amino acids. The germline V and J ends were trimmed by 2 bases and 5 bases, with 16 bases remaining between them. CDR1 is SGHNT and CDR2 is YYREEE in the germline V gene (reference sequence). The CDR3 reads CASSLYPGSGTGELFF. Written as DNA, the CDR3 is TGTGCCAGCAGCTTATACCCGGGTTCGGGGACCGGGGAGCTGTTTTTT. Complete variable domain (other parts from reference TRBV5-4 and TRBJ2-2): ETGVTQSPTHLIKTRGQQVTLRCSSQSGHNTVSWYQQALGQGPQFIFQYYREEENGRGNFPPRFSGLQFPNYSSELNVNALELDDSALYLCASSLYPGSGTGELFFGEGSRLTVL.

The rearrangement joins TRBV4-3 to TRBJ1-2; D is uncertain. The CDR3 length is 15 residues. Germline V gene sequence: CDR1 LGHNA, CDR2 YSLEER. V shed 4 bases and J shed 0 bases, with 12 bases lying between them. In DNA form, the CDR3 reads TGCGCCAGCAGCCGTACTCCAGATGCTAACTATGGCTACACCTTC. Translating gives CASSRTPDANYGYTF.

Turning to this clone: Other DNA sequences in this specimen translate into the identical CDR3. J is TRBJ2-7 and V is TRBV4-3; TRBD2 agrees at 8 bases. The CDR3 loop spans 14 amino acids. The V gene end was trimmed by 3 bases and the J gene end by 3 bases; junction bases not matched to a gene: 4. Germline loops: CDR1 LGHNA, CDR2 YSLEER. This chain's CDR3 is CASSQYRGGYEQYF. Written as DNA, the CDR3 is TGCGCCAGCAGCCAGTATCGGGGGGGCTACGAGCAGTACTTC.

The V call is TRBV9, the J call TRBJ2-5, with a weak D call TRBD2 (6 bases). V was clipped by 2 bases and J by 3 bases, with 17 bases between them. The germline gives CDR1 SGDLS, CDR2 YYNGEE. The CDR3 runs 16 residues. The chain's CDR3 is CASSVSPPSAKETQYF. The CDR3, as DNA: TGTGCCAGCAGCGTTTCCCCCCCTAGCGCCAAAGAGACCCAGTACTTC.

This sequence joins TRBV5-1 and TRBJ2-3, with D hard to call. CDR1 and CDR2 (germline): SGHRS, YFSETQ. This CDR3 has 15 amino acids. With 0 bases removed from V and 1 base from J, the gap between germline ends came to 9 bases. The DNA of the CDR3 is TGCGCCAGCAGCTTGGGTGGGTCGGGCACAGATACGCAGTATTTT. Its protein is CASSLGGSGTDTQYF.

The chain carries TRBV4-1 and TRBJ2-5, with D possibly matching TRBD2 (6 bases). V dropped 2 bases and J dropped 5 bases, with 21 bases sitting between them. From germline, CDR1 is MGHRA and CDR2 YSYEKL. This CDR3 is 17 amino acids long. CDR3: CASSQIRVGGPSETQYF. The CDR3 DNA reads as TGCGCCAGCAGCCAAATAAGAGTCGGGGGACCTTCGGAGACCCAGTACTTC.